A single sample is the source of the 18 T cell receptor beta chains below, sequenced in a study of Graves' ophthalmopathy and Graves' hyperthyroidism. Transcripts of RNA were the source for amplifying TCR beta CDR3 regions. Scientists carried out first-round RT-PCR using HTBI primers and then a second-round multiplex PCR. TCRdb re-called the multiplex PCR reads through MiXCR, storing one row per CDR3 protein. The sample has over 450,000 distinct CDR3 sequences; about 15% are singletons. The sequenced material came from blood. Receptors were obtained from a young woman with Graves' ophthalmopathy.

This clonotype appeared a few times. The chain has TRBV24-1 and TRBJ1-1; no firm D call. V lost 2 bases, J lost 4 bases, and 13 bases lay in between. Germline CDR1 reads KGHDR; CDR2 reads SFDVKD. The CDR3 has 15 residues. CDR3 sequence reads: CATSDSRRKGTEAFF. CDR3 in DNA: TGTGCCACCAGTGATTCCAGGAGGAAGGGCACTGAAGCTTTCTTT.

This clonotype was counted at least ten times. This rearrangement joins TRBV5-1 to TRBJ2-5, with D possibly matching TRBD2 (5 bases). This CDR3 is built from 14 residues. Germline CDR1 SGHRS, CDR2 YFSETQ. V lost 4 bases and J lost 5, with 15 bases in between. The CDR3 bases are TGCGCCAGCAGCGAGCGAGGGTCTCTCGAGACCCAGTACTTC. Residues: CASSERGSLETQYF.

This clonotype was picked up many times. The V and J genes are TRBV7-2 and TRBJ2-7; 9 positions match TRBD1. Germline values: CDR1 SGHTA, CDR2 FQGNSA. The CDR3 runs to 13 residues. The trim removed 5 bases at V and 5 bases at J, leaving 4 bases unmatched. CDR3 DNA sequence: TGTGCCAGCAGCCGGGACAGGGATCACGAGCAGTACTTC. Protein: CASSRDRDHEQYF.

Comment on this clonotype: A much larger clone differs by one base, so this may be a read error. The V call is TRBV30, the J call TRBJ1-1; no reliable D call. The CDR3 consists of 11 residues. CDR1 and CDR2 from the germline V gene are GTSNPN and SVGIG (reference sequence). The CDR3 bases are TGTGCCTGGAGGACGAACACTGAAGCTTGCTTT. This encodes CAWRTNTEACF.

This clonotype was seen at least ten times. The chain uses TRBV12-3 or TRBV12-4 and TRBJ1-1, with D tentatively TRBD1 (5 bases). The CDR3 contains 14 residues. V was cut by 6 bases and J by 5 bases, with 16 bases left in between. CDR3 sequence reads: CASSRGGAWTEAFF. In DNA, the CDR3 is TGTGCCAGCAGCCGCGGCGGGGCGTGGACTGAAGCTTTCTTT.

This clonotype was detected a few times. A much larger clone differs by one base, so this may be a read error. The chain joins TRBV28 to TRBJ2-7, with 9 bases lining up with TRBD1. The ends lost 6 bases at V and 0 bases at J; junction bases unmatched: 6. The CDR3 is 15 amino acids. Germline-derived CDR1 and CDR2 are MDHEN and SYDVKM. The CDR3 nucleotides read TGTGCCAGCAGAGCCGGGACAGGGCGCTCCTACGAGCAGTACTTC. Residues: CASRAGTGRSYEQYF. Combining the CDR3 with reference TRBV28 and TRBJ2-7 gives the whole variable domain DVKVTQSSRYLVKRTGEKVFLECVQDMDHENMFWYRQDPGLGLRLIYFSYDVKMKEKGDIPEGYSVSREKKERFSLILESASTNQTSMYLCASRAGTGRSYEQYFGPGTRLTVT.

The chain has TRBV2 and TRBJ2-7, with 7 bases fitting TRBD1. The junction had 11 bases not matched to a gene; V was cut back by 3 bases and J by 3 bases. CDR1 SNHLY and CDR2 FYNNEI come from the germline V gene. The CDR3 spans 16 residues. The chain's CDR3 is CASSDVVGGDDYEQYF. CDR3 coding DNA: TGTGCCAGCAGTGATGTAGTAGGGGGCGACGACTACGAGCAGTACTTC.

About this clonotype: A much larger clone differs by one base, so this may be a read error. Written as DNA, the CDR3 is TGTGCCAGCAGTTTAAACTCCAGGGGATATCGAGAGCAGTACGTC. Protein sequence: CASSLNSRGYREQYV. The rearrangement links TRBV28 to TRBJ2-7; weak D call: TRBD1 (6 bases). Trimming removed 2 bases at V and 7 bases at J, with 18 bases between. The CDR3 has 15 residues. Germline assignment: CDR1 MDHEN and CDR2 SYDVKM.

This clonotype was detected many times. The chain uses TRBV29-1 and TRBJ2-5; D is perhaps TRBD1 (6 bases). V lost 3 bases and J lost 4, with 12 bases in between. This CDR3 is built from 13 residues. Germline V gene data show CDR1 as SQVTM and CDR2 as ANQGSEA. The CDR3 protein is CSVERGLSETQYF. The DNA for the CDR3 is TGCAGCGTTGAGAGGGGGTTATCAGAGACCCAGTACTTC.

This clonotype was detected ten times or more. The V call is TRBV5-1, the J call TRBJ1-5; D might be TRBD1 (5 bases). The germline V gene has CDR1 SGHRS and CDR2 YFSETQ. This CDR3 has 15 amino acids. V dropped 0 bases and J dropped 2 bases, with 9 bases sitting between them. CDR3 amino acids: CASSLAGDGNQPQHF. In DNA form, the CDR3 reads TGCGCCAGCAGCTTGGCGGGGGACGGCAATCAGCCCCAGCATTTT. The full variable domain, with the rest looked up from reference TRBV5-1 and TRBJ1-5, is KAGVTQTPRYLIKTRGQQVTLSCSPISGHRSVSWYQQTPGQGLQFLFEYFSETQRNKGNFPGRFSGRQFSNSRSEMNVSTLELGDSALYLCASSLAGDGNQPQHFGDGTRLSIL.

Written as DNA, the CDR3 is TGTGCCAGCTCTCCTATAAGTACCCCTGAGCCCCAGCATTTT. It is translated as CASSPISTPEPQHF. V usage is TRBV18 and J usage is TRBJ1-5; D is undetermined. This CDR3 comprises 14 residues. Germline-derived CDR1 and CDR2 are KGHSH and LQKENI. Deletions cut 6 bases from V and 8 bases from J, with 17 bases between.

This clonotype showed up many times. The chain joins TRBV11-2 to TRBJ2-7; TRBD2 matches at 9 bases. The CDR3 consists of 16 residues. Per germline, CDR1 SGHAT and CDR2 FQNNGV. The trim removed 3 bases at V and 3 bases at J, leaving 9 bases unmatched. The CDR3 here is CASSFYAGGRIYEQYF. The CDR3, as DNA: TGTGCCAGCAGCTTTTACGCGGGAGGGAGGATCTACGAGCAGTACTTC.

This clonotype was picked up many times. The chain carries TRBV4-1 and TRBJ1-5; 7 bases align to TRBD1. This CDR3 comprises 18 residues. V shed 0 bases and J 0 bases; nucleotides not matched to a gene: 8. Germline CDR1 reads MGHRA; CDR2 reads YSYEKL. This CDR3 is CASSQDPGQSYSNQPQHF. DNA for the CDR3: TGCGCCAGCAGCCAAGATCCGGGACAGTCCTATAGCAATCAGCCCCAGCATTTT.

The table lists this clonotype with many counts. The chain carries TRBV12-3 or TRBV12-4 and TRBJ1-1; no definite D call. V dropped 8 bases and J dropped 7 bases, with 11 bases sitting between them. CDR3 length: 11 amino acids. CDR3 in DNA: TGTGCCAGCGTCAACAGAGTTGAAGCTTTCTTT. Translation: CASVNRVEAFF.

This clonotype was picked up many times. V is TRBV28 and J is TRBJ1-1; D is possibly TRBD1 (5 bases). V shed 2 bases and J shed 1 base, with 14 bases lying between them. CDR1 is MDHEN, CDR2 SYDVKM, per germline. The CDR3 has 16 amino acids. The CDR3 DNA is TGTGCCAGCAGTTTACCCCCCACAGGCGGGAACACTGAAGCTTTCTTT. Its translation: CASSLPPTGGNTEAFF.

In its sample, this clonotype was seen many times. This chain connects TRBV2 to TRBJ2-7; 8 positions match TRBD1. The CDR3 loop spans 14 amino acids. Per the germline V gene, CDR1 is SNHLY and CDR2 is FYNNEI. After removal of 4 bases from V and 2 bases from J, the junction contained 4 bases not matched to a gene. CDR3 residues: CASSGGTGTYEQYF. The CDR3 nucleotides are TGTGCCAGCAGTGGAGGGACAGGCACCTACGAGCAGTACTTC.

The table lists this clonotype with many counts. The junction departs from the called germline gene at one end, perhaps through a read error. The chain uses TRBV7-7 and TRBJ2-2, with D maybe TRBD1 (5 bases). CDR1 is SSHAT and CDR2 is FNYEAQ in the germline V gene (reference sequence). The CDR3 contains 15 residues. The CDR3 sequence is CASTPGALNTGELFF. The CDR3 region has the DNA TGTGCTAGCACCCCTGGGGCCTTGAACACCGGGGAGCTGTTTTTT.

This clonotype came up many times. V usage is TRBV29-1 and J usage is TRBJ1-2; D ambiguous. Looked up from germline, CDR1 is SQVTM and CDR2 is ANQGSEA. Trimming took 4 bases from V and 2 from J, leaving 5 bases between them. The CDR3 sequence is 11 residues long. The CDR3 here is CSVGGNYGYTF. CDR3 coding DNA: TGCAGCGTTGGAGGGAACTATGGCTACACCTTC.